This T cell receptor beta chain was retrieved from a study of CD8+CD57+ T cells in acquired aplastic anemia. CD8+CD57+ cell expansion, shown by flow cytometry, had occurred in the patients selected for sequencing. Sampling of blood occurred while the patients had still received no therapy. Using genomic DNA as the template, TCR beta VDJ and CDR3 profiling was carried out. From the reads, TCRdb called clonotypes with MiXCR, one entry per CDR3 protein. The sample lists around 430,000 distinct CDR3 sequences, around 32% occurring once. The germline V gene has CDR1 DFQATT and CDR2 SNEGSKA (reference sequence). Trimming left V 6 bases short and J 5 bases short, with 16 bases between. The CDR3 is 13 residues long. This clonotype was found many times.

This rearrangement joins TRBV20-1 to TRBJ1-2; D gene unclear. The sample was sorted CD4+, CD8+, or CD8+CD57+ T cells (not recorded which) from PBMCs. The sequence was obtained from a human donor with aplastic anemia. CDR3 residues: CSAEKGTAYGYTF. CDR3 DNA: TGCAGTGCGGAGAAGGGTACTGCTTATGGCTACACCTTC.